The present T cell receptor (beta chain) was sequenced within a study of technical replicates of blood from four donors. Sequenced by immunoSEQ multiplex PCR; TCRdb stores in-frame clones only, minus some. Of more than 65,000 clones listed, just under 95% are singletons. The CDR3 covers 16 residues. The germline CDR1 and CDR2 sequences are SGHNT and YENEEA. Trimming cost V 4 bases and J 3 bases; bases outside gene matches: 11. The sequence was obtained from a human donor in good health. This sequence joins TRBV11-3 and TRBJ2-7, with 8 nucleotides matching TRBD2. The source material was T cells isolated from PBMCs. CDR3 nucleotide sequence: TGTGCCAGCAGCTCTCGACTAGCGTGGGAACACTACGAGCAGTACTTC. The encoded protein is CASSSRLAWEHYEQYF.